This T cell receptor beta chain appears in the sequencing data of a study of T cell responses to AZD1222 COVID-19 vaccine. Whole-study context: Some second doses came at about 4 weeks and others at about 12 weeks; these were pooled.

Here immunoSEQ multiplex PCR was the method, and the copy in TCRdb shows in-frame clones only, minus some. The repertoire holds 100,000 to 150,000 clones, with approximately 89% as singletons. Trimming shortened V by 0 bases and J by 6 bases, and 5 bases separated the two germline ends. In germline, CDR1 is LGHDT, CDR2 YNNKEL (reference sequence). The CDR3 has 12 residues. Whole-study findings and limits: The donor cohort was predominantly white British with a female majority, and clonal diversity may have been underestimated.

About this clone: Its antigen is still unknown.

The sequenced sample was peripheral blood, obtained on day 0 of AZD1222 vaccination. V and J are TRBV3-1 (or the pseudogene TRBV3-2) and TRBJ1-2, with D hard to call. The sequence was collected from an adult in good health. CDR3 nucleotide sequence: TGTGCCAGCAGCCAAGATGTCGATGGCTACACCTTC. Translated: CASSQDVDGYTF.